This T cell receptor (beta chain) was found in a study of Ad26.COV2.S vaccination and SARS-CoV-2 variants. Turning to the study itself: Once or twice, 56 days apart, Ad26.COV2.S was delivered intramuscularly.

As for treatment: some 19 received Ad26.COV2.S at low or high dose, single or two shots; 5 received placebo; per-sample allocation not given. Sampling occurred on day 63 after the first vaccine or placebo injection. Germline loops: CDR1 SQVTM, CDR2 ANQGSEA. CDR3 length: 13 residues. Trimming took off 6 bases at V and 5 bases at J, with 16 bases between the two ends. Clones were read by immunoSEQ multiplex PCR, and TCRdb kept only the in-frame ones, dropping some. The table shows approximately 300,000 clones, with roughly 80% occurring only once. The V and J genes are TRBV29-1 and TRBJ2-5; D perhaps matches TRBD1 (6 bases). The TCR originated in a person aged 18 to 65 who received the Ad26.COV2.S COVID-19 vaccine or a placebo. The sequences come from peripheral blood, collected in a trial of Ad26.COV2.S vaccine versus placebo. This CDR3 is CSVEQGLGETQYF. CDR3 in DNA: TGCAGCGTGGAACAGGGTTTGGGGGAGACCCAGTACTTC.